Following are 8 T cell receptor beta chains from one sample sequenced in a study of cytomegalovirus exposure and HLA in healthy donors. Primers for the PCR totalled 60 Vbeta and 13 Jbeta. Method: immunoSEQ multiplex PCR; TCRdb's copy keeps in-frame clones and lacks some. The sample carries about 130,000 clones, approximately 74% recorded once. The specimen sequenced was PBMCs. These receptors were taken from a man aged 35 to 55 in good health and CMV-seropositive.

The genes are TRBV27 and TRBJ2-2; D possibly corresponds to TRBD2 (5 bases). V was trimmed by 0 bases and J by 8 bases, leaving 16 bases between them. This CDR3 region has 16 residues. CDR1 and CDR2 from the germline V gene are MNHEY and SMNVEV (reference sequence). The DNA of the CDR3 is TGTGCCAGCAGTTTATCGAGTGGAGGAGGTCTAGGGGAGCTGTTTTTT. It is translated as CASSLSSGGGLGELFF.

The CDR3 is CASSYAGNTEAFF. The CDR3 DNA follows: TGTGCCAGCAGTTACGCAGGGAACACTGAAGCTTTCTTT. This chain uses TRBV6-5 with TRBJ1-1, with D hard to call. Deletions cut 2 bases from V and 1 base from J, with 5 bases between. CDR3 size: 13 residues. Germline V lookup: CDR1 MNHEY, CDR2 SVGAGI.

This chain joins TRBV19 and TRBJ1-2; 8 bases line up with TRBD1. The junction had 10 bases not matched to a gene; V was cut back by 4 bases and J by 6 bases. The germline V gene encodes CDR1 LNHDA and CDR2 SQIVND (reference sequence). The CDR3 has 15 amino acids. The CDR3, as DNA: TGTGCCAGTAGTACCACCTCCCAGGGGGCCAATGGCTACACCTTC. This translates into CASSTTSQGANGYTF.

CDR3: CASSVGSRGSLADGYTF. The CDR3 nucleotides are TGTGCCAGCAGCGTAGGTAGCAGGGGTTCCCTAGCGGATGGCTACACCTTC. This chain uses TRBV9 with TRBJ1-2; the D gene is possibly TRBD1 (6 bases). There are 17 residues in the CDR3. V was pared by 0 bases and J by 6 bases, with 21 bases between. Per germline, CDR1 SGDLS and CDR2 YYNGEE.

This rearrangement joins TRBV6-1 to TRBJ1-2, with 7 bases that match TRBD1. Germline CDR1 MNHNS, CDR2 SASEGT. Trimming at V came to 5 bases and at J to 6 bases, leaving 9 bases not matched to a gene. The length of the CDR3 is 14 residues. The CDR3 sequence is CASSRERGQDGYTF. The CDR3 DNA reads TGTGCCAGCAGTAGAGAGAGGGGGCAGGATGGCTACACCTTC.

The rearrangement links TRBV5-6 to TRBJ2-7; D might be TRBD2 (5 bases). Trimming took off 0 bases at V and 0 bases at J, with 10 bases between the two ends. The length of the CDR3 is 15 residues. Germline loops: CDR1 SGHDT, CDR2 YYEEEE. CDR3 coding DNA: TGTGCCAGCAGCTTGGGAGGGAGCACCTCCTACGAGCAGTACTTC. Translated, it gives CASSLGGSTSYEQYF.

The chain carries TRBV10-2 and TRBJ2-5; TRBD2 agrees at 15 bases. Trimming cost V 7 bases and J 5 bases; bases outside gene matches: 11. CDR1 is WSHSY and CDR2 is SAAADI in the germline V gene. This CDR3 spans 17 amino acids. The CDR3 DNA follows: TGCGCCAGCAAAGACCGGACTAGCGGGGGGGCCGGGGAGACCCAGTACTTC. Translated: CASKDRTSGGAGETQYF.

The chain couples TRBV6-5 to TRBJ2-1; possibly TRBD1 for D (6 bases). V lost 6 bases and J 3 bases, leaving 15 bases between the germline ends. Germline V gives CDR1 MNHEY, CDR2 SVGAGI. This CDR3 is built from 15 residues. The CDR3 protein is CASRGAPPFYNEQFF. CDR3 DNA sequence: TGTGCCAGCAGGGGGGCTCCCCCTTTCTACAATGAGCAGTTCTTC.